These 6 T cell receptor beta chains came from one sample sequenced in a study of blood T cell repertoires in COVID-19. Assay used: immunoSEQ multiplex PCR; TCRdb lists only in-frame clones, some missing. In the table there are 120,000 or so clones, roughly 88% of which are singletons. The sample taken for sequencing was peripheral blood. Receptor source: a man in his forties or fifties with acute or convalescent COVID-19.

This chain uses TRBV3-1 (or the pseudogene TRBV3-2) with TRBJ1-4; the match to TRBD1 covers 7 bases. CDR1 LGHDT and CDR2 YNNKEL come from the germline V gene (reference sequence). J gave up 1 base and V 1 base, and 6 bases lay outside the gene matches. This CDR3 has 17 residues. CDR3 sequence (DNA): TGTGCCAGCAGCCAAGGCCCGCACAGGGGAACTAATGAAAAACTGTTTTTT. Protein: CASSQGPHRGTNEKLFF.

The chain links TRBV5-1 to TRBJ1-2; D is perhaps TRBD1 (6 bases). CDR3 size: 16 residues. V lost 0 bases and J lost 8, with 20 bases in between. Looked up from germline, CDR1 is SGHRS and CDR2 is YFSETQ. The CDR3 sequence is CASSLVGGPKRDGYTF. The CDR3 nucleotides read TGCGCCAGCAGCTTGGTCGGGGGGCCCAAACGGGACGGCTACACCTTC.

The chain is built from TRBV6-5 and TRBJ2-7; D gene ambiguous. Germline loops: CDR1 MNHEY, CDR2 SVGAGI. This CDR3 spans 14 amino acids. V dropped 6 bases and J dropped 6 bases, with 18 bases sitting between them. CDR3 bases: TGTGCCAGCAGCCGCTCGGAGTATTCGGGCGAGCAGTACTTC. Amino acids: CASSRSEYSGEQYF.

This rearrangement joins TRBV2 to TRBJ1-1; D might be TRBD1 (5 bases). V was shortened by 4 bases and J by 1 base, with 10 bases between the two germline ends. Germline V gene lookup returns CDR1 SNHLY and CDR2 FYNNEI. This CDR3 is 14 amino acids long. Written as DNA, the CDR3 is TGTGCCAGCAGTGTAGGGAGGGGGAACACTGAAGCTTTCTTT. Amino acid sequence: CASSVGRGNTEAFF.

This chain connects TRBV5-1 to TRBJ2-1, with 16 bases lining up with TRBD2. The CDR3 is made up of 16 amino acids. Germline trimming cut 4 bases from V and 7 bases from J; bases unmatched to any gene: 5. CDR1 SGHRS and CDR2 YFSETQ come from the germline V gene. This CDR3 is CASSRGTSGGENEQFF. As DNA, the CDR3 is TGCGCCAGCAGCCGCGGGACTAGCGGGGGGGAAAATGAGCAGTTCTTC. Full variable domain (rest looked up from reference TRBV5-1 and TRBJ2-1): KAGVTQTPRYLIKTRGQQVTLSCSPISGHRSVSWYQQTPGQGLQFLFEYFSETQRNKGNFPGRFSGRQFSNSRSEMNVSTLELGDSALYLCASSRGTSGGENEQFFGPGTRLTVL.

The CDR3, as DNA: TGTGCCAGCAGCAAACAGAGCTCTGGAAACACCATATATTTT. Translation: CASSKQSSGNTIYF. This rearrangement joins TRBV2 to TRBJ1-3; D unresolved. From germline, CDR1 is SNHLY and CDR2 FYNNEI. The germline V and J ends were trimmed by 6 bases and 0 bases, with 9 bases remaining between them. This CDR3 is 14 amino acids long.